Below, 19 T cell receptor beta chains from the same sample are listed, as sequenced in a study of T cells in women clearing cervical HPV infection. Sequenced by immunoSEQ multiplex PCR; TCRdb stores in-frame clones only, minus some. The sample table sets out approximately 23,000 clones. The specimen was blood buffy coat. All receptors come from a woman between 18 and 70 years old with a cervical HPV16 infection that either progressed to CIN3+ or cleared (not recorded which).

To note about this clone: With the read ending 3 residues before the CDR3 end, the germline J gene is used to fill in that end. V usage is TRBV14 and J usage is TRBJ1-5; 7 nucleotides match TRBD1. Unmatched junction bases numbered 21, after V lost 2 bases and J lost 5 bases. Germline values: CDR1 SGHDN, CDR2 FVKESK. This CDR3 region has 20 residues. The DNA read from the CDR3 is TGTGCCAGCAGCCAAAAGACCCCTCCCCCACAGCGAGACAGGGATCAGCCC. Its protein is CASSQKTPPPQRDRDQP. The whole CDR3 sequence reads CASSQKTPPPQRDRDQPQHF.

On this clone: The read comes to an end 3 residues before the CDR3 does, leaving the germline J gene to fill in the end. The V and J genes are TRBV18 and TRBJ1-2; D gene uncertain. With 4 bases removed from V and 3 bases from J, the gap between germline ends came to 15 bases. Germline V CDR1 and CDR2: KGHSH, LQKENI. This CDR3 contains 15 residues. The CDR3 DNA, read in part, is TGTGCCAGCTCACTAACGACAATGAGGGACTATGGC. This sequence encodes CASSLTTMRDYG. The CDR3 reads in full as CASSLTTMRDYGYTF.

CDR3 loop: CAWSRLAGIRNEQFF. CDR3 bases read: TGTGCCTGGAGTAGACTAGCGGGAATCCGAAATGAG. The chain is built from TRBV30 and TRBJ2-1, with 11 bases matching TRBD2. Read coverage stops 3 residues before the CDR3 terminus; the germline J gene supplies the remainder. The CDR3 runs 15 residues. Germline V gene sequence: CDR1 GTSNPN, CDR2 SVGIG (reference sequence). Trimming took 2 bases from V and 7 from J; bases not matched to a gene: 7.

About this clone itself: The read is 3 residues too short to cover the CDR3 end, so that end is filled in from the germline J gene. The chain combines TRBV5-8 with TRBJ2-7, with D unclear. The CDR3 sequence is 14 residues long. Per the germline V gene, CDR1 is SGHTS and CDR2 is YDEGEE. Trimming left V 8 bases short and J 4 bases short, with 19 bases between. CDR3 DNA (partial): TGTGCCAGGGCGGAGAGATCCCGAGTTTACGAG. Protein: CARAERSRVYE. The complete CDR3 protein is CARAERSRVYEQYF.

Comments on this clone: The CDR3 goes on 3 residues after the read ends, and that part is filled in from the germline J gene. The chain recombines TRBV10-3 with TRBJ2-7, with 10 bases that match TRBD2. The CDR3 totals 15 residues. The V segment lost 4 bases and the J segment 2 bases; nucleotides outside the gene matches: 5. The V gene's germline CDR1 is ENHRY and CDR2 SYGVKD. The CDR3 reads CAISVGLAETYEQYF. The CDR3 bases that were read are TGTGCCATCAGTGTCGGACTAGCGGAAACCTACGAG.

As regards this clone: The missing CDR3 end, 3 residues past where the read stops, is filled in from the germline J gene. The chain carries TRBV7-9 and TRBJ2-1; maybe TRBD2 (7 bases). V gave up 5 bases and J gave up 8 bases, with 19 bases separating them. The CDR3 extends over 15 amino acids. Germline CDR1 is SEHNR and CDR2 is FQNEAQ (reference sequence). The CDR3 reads CASSPVGGVQDEQFF. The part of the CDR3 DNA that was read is TGTGCCAGCAGCCCAGTAGGGGGGGTCCAAGATGAG.

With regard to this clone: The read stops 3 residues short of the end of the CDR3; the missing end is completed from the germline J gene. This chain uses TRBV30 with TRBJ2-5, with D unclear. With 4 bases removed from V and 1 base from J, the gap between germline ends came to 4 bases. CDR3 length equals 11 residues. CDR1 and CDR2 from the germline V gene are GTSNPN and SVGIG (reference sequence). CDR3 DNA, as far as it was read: TGTGCCTGGACAGTCCAAGAGACC. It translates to CAWTVQET. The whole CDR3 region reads CAWTVQETQYF.

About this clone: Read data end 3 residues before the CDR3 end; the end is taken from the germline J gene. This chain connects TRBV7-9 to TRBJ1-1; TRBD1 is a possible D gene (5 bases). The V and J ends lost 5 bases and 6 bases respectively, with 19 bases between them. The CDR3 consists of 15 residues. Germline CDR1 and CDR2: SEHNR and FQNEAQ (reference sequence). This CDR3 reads CASSPPQGLGAEAFF. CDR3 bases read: TGTGCCAGCAGCCCTCCCCAGGGTCTAGGGGCTGAA.

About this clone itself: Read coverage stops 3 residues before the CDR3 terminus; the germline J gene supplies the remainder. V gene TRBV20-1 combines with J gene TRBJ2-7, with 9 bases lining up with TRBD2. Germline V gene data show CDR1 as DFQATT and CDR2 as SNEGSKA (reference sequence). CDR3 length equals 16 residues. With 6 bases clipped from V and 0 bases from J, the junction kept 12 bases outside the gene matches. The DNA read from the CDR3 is TGCAGTGCAAGTGGGACTAGCCAATCGAGCTCCTACGAG. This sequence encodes CSASGTSQSSSYE. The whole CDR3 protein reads CSASGTSQSSSYEQYF.

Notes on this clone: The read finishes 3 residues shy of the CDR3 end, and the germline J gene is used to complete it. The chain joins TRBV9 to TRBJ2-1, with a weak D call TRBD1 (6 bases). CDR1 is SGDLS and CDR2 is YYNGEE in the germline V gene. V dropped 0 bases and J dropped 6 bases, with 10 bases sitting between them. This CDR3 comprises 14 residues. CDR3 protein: CASSVAIGGNEQFF. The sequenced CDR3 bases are TGTGCCAGCAGCGTAGCAATAGGGGGCAATGAG.

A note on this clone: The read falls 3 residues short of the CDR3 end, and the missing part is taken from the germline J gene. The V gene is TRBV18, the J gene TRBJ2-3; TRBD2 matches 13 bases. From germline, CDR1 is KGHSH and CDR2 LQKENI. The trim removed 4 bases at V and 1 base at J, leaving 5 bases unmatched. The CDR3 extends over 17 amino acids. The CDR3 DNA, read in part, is TGTGCCAGCTCACGCAATGGACTAGCGGGAGGCACAGATACG. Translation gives CASSRNGLAGGTDT. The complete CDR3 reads CASSRNGLAGGTDTQYF. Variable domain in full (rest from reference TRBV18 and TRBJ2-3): NAGVMQNPRHLVRRRGQEARLRCSPMKGHSHVYWYRQLPEEGLKFMVYLQKENIIDESGMPKERFSAEFPKEGPSILRIQQVVRGDSAAYFCASSRNGLAGGTDTQYFGPGTRLTVL.

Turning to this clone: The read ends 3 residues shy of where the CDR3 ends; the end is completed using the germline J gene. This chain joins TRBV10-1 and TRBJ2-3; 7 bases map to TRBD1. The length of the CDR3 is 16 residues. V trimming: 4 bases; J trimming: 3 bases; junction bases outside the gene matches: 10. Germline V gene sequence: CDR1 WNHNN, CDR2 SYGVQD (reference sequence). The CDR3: CASSGDTGVATDTQYF. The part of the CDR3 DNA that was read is TGCGCCAGCAGTGGAGATACAGGGGTTGCAACAGATACG.

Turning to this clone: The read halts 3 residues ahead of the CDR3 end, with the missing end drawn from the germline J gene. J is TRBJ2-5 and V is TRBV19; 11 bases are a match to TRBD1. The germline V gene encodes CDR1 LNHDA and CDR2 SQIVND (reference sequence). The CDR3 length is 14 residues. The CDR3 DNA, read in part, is TGTGCCAGTAGCGTGGGACAGGGGGTAGATACC. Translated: CASSVGQGVDT. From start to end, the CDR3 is CASSVGQGVDTQYF.

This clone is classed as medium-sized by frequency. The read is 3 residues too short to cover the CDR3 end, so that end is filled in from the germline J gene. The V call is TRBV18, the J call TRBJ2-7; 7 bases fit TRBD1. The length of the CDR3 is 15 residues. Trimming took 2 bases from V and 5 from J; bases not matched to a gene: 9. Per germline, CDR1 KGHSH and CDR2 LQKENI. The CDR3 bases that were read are TGTGCCAGCTCACCATCGCTCGACAGGGTTGACGAG. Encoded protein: CASSPSLDRVDE. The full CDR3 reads CASSPSLDRVDEQYF. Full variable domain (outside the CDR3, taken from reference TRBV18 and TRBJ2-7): NAGVMQNPRHLVRRRGQEARLRCSPMKGHSHVYWYRQLPEEGLKFMVYLQKENIIDESGMPKERFSAEFPKEGPSILRIQQVVRGDSAAYFCASSPSLDRVDEQYFGPGTRLTVT.

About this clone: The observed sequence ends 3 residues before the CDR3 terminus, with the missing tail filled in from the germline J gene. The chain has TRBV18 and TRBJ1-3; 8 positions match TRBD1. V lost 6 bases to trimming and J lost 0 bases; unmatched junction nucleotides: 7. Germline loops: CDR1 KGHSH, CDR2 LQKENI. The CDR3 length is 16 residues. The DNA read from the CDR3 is TGTGCCAGCTCGCCGACAGGGGTCCGCTCTGGAAACACC. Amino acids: CASSPTGVRSGNT. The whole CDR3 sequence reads CASSPTGVRSGNTIYF.

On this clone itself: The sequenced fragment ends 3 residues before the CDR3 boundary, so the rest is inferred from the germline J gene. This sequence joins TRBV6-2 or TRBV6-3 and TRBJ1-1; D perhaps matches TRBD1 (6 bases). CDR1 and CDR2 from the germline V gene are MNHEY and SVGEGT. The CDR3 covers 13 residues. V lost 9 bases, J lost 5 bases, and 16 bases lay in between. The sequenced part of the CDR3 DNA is TGTGCCAGTCTACAGGGAGGGAGAACTGAA. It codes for CASLQGGRTE. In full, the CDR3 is CASLQGGRTEAFF.

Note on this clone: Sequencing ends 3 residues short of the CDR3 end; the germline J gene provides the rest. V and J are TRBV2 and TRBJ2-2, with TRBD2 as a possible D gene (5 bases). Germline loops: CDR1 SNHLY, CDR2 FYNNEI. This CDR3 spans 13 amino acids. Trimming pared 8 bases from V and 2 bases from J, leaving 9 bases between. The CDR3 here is CASEDFNTGELFF. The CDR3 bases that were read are TGTGCCAGCGAGGACTTCAACACCGGGGAG. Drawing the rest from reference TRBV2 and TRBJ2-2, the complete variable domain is EPEVTQTPSHQVTQMGQEVILRCVPISNHLYFYWYRQILGQKVEFLVSFYNNEISEKSEIFDDQFSVERPDGSNFTLKIRSTKLEDSAMYFCASEDFNTGELFFGEGSRLTVL.

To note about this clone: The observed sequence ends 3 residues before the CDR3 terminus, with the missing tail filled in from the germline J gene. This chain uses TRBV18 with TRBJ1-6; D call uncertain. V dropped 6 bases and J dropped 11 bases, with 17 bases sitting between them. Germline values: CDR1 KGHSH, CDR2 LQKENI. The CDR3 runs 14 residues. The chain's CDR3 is CASSPFTPGAPLHF. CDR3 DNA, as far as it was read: TGTGCCAGCTCGCCCTTTACCCCAGGCGCACCC.

The part of the CDR3 DNA that was read is TGCAGTGCTCTAGTGGCCCTAGCGTGGCCCCCCGAG. Translated, it gives CSALVALAWPPE. The entire CDR3 reads CSALVALAWPPEQYF. This chain joins TRBV20-1 and TRBJ2-7, with a tentative D call TRBD2 (6 bases). The read finishes 3 residues shy of the CDR3 end, and the germline J gene is used to complete it. This CDR3 comprises 15 residues. Per the germline V gene, CDR1 is DFQATT and CDR2 is SNEGSKA (reference sequence). The V end was cut by 5 bases, the J end by 6 bases, with 23 bases between.